The rows below give T cell receptor beta chains drawn from one sample of a study of OX40 agonist ivuxolimab in advanced cancers. Clones were sequenced by immunoSEQ multiplex PCR, and TCRdb holds only the in-frame ones, with some missing. The table includes 65,000 or so clones, approximately 90% detected once. The material was CD4+ or CD8+ T cells sorted from blood, obtained in a trial of the OX40 agonist ivuxolimab. These receptors all stem from an adult with an advanced solid tumor such as melanoma, head and neck, liver or kidney cancer. CDR3s include the opening cysteine and the closing phenylalanine or tryptophan. A D gene is named only where the DNA matches it firmly. Expanded clones get a size class; other rows say once, few or many, or leave the size out.

>-|TRBV5-1|TRBJ2-7|-
CASSSRTNYEQYF
TGCGCCAGCAGCTCAAGGACAAACTACGAGCAGTACTTC
>-|TRBV9|TRBJ2-1|-
CASSASSVATNEQFF
TGTGCCAGCAGCGCATCTAGCGTTGCGACCAATGAGCAGTTCTTC
>-|TRBV5-1|TRBJ1-3|TRBD1
CASSLGTGSGNTIYF
TGCGCCAGCAGCTTGGGGACAGGCTCTGGAAACACCATATATTTT
>-|TRBV2|TRBJ1-5|-
CASSEGASSNQPQHF
TGTGCCAGCAGTGAAGGGGCGTCCAGCAATCAGCCCCAGCATTTT
>few|TRBV5-5|TRBJ1-2|-
CASSPDSSYGYTF
TGTGCCAGCAGCCCCGACAGCAGCTATGGCTACACCTTC
>-|TRBV7-9|TRBJ2-2|TRBD1
CASSSPGQGRTGELFF
TGTGCCAGCAGCTCGCCGGGACAGGGACGGACCGGGGAGCTGTTTTTT
>-|TRBV7-3|TRBJ2-3|-
CASSLTQGGLTDTQYF
TGTGCCAGCAGCTTAACACAGGGGGGGCTGACAGATACGCAGTATTTT
>-|TRBV19|TRBJ1-1|-
CASSADRLEAFF
TGTGCCAGTAGTGCAGACAGGTTAGAAGCTTTCTTT
>-|TRBV11-3|TRBJ2-3|-
CASSLAGEITDTQYF
TGTGCCAGCAGCTTGGCAGGGGAAATCACAGATACGCAGTATTTT
>-|TRBV13|TRBJ2-7|TRBD1
CASSLRGSRGYF
TGTGCCAGCAGTCTCAGGGGGTCTCGAGGGTACTTC
>-|TRBV7-9|TRBJ1-2|TRBD1
CASRRTGQGNYGYTF
TGTGCCAGCAGACGGACCGGACAGGGTAACTATGGCTACACCTTC
>few|TRBV2|TRBJ2-3|-
CASRAAGSRTDTQYF
TGTGCCAGCAGAGCGGCGGGAAGCCGCACAGATACGCAGTATTTT
>-|TRBV28|TRBJ2-1|TRBD2
CASKPGLADNEQFF
TGTGCCAGCAAACCGGGACTAGCAGACAATGAGCAGTTCTTC
>-|TRBV25-1|TRBJ1-1|TRBD1
CASSDGQGIVTEAFF
TGTGCCAGCAGTGACGGACAGGGAATTGTGACTGAAGCTTTCTTT
>-|TRBV6-5|TRBJ2-5|-
CASSVMETQYF
TGTGCCAGCAGTGTAATGGAGACCCAGTACTTC
>-|TRBV5-1|TRBJ1-2|TRBD1
CASSRGDSGYGYTF
TGCGCCAGCAGCAGGGGGGACAGCGGCTATGGCTACACCTTC
>-|TRBV5-1|TRBJ2-3|-
CASSLGTTRDF
TGCGCCAGCAGCTTGGGGACTACCCGGGATTTT
>-|TRBV30|TRBJ2-5|-
CAWSATGRQETQYF
TGTGCCTGGAGTGCTACAGGACGCCAAGAGACCCAGTACTTC
>-|TRBV6-1|TRBJ2-3|-
CASSEQGSTDTQYF
TGTGCCAGCAGTGAGCAGGGGAGCACAGATACGCAGTATTTT
>-|TRBV28|TRBJ2-3|TRBD1
CASNLPRQGPDTQYF
TGTGCCAGCAACCTCCCGAGACAGGGTCCCGATACGCAGTATTTT
>-|TRBV9|TRBJ1-3|-
CASSVGSQGVNTIYF
TGTGCCAGCAGCGTGGGGTCACAGGGAGTAAACACCATATATTTT
>-|TRBV5-1|TRBJ2-7|TRBD2
CASSPGGAGANSYEQYF
TGCGCCAGCAGCCCCGGGGGAGCGGGGGCAAACTCCTACGAGCAGTACTTC
>-|TRBV6-1|TRBJ1-1|-
CASSEEQGQNMNTEAFF
TGTGCCAGCAGTGAAGAGCAGGGGCAGAATATGAACACTGAAGCTTTCTTT
>-|TRBV25-1|TRBJ1-1|-
CASSEYGRNTEAFF
TGTGCCAGCAGTGAATATGGGAGGAACACTGAAGCTTTCTTT
>few|TRBV28|TRBJ2-7|TRBD1
CASSFPDRGTYEQYF
TGTGCCAGCAGTTTCCCCGACAGGGGAACCTACGAGCAGTACTTC
>-|TRBV6-1|TRBJ1-1|TRBD1
CASSLRQGGGTEAFF
TGTGCCAGCAGCCTTCGACAGGGTGGGGGGACTGAAGCTTTCTTT
>-|TRBV19|TRBJ1-2|-
CASSIEGNYGYTF
TGTGCCAGTAGTATAGAGGGGAACTATGGCTACACCTTC
>-|TRBV19|TRBJ2-2|-
CASSMVRERPGELFF
TGTGCCAGTAGTATGGTGAGGGAACGGCCCGGGGAGCTGTTTTTT
>-|TRBV19|TRBJ1-1|-
CASSIGSGSKEAFF
TGTGCCAGTAGTATAGGTTCCGGATCCAAGGAAGCTTTCTTT
>-|TRBV28|TRBJ2-2|TRBD1
CASSRTGGTGELFF
TGTGCCAGCAGTCGAACAGGGGGCACCGGGGAGCTGTTTTTT
>-|TRBV10-3|TRBJ1-4|-
CAISSRMIKDEKLFF
TGTGCCATCAGTTCTCGGATGATCAAGGATGAAAAACTGTTTTTT
>-|TRBV27|TRBJ2-2|TRBD1
CASSSQGASTGELFF
TGTGCCAGCAGCTCACAGGGGGCGTCCACCGGGGAGCTGTTTTTT
>few|TRBV10-3|TRBJ2-5|TRBD1
CAISGQGEHETQYF
TGTGCCATCAGTGGACAGGGGGAGCATGAGACCCAGTACTTC
>-|TRBV4-1|TRBJ2-7|-
CASSQEPSYLSYEQYF
TGCGCCAGCAGCCAAGAACCCAGTTACCTCTCCTACGAGCAGTACTTC
>once|TRBV7-3|TRBJ2-3|-
CASSIRQTDTQYF
TGTGCCAGCAGCATCCGACAGACAGATACGCAGTATTTT
>-|TRBV29-1|TRBJ2-1|-
CSVYKGHNEQFF
TGCAGCGTTTATAAGGGACACAATGAGCAGTTCTTC